This TCR beta chain stems from a study of T cells after yellow fever vaccination. At least ten counts were recorded for this clonotype. Its target is unknown. The CDR3 is 15 amino acids. V lost 3 bases and J lost 1; bases outside the gene matches: 5. Per the germline V gene, CDR1 is SGHTA and CDR2 is FQGNSA. In TCRdb, the 5' RACE reads were re-called with MiXCR into one record per CDR3 protein. The sample lists 450,000 to 550,000 distinct CDR3 sequences, 20% to 25% occurring once. Study-wide results and caveats: Only a small proportion of the clonotypes turned up in both the CD4 and the CD8 compartments, likely arising from convergent recombination.

The material sequenced was PBMCs, taken 21 days after the first yellow fever vaccination. The origin of this receptor is a man aged 18 to 30 who received the YFV17D yellow fever vaccine. J is TRBJ1-1 and V is TRBV7-2; TRBD1 matches at 7 bases. CDR3 nucleotide sequence: TGTGCCAGCAGCTTTGCCGGGACAGCGAACACTGAAGCTTTCTTT. Its protein product is CASSFAGTANTEAFF.